The T cell receptor beta chain described here comes from a study of T cell responses to AZD1222 COVID-19 vaccine. Findings and caveats of the study: Among spike-specific TCRs, nearly half reportedly target unmutated variant regions.

V was shortened by 8 bases and J by 8 bases, with 15 bases between the two germline ends. CDR1 is MNHEY and CDR2 is SVGAGI in the germline V gene. CDR3 length: 12 amino acids. A note on this clone: Its antigen is undetermined.

This table comes from immunoSEQ multiplex PCR, and its TCRdb copy is limited to in-frame clones, with some not included. The table includes about 110,000 clones, about nine tenths detected once. The receptor was isolated from an adult in good health. The sequencing here drew on peripheral blood, taken on day 0 of AZD1222 vaccination. The chain joins TRBV6-5 to TRBJ1-2; D is unclear. This CDR3 reads CASLGGGGGYTF. CDR3 nucleotide sequence: TGTGCCAGCCTAGGTGGAGGTGGCGGCTACACCTTC.